One and the same sample provided the 3 T cell receptor beta chains below, sequenced in a study of cytomegalovirus exposure and HLA in healthy donors (dated by TCRdb to the late 2010s). Receptor libraries were prepared by the immunoSEQ multiplex PCR assay. For the multiplex PCR, a mixture combining 60 forward primers for TCR Vbeta segments and 13 reverse primers for TCR Jbeta segments was used. Entries here come from immuneACCESS through TCRdb and include only in-frame sequences with V and J called. Some clones fail to appear in such tables; in the studies checked, an unresolved V gene covers under half of the shortfall, and the cause of the remainder is unknown. The sample table shows approximately 77,000 clones, and 75% to 80% are seen once. The ten largest clones take up 3.5% to 5.5% of the sample. Sequencing was performed on PBMCs. These receptors originate from a man aged 35-49 years in good health and CMV-seronegative.

As concerns this clone: The junction departs from germline at one end; a sequencing error may be responsible. V usage is TRBV5-6 and J usage is TRBJ2-1; D is undetermined. The CDR3 contains 11 residues. Per germline, CDR1 SGHDT and CDR2 YYEEEE. DNA of the CDR3: TGTGCCAGCAGCTCCGACAATGAGCAGTTCTTC. This encodes CASSSDNEQFF.

The table lists this clone with a count of one. V gene TRBV28 combines with J gene TRBJ2-1, with 13 nucleotides matching TRBD2. Trimming at V came to 6 bases and at J to 2 bases, leaving 7 bases not matched to a gene. The CDR3 is 17 residues long. CDR1 is MDHEN, CDR2 SYDVKM, per germline. The CDR3 spells CASSRTSGSRAYNEQFF. The CDR3 DNA is TGTGCCAGCAGCCGGACTAGCGGGAGTAGGGCCTACAATGAGCAGTTCTTC.

V gene TRBV7-2 combines with J gene TRBJ1-5, with TRBD1 matching over 12 bases. V gave up 1 base and J gave up 7 bases; unmatched junction bases: 5. CDR3 length: 16 amino acids. The V gene's germline CDR1 is SGHTA and CDR2 FQGNSA. The CDR3 DNA sequence: TGTGCCAGCAGCTTAGGTGGGACAGGGGGCTGGCAGCCCCAGCATTTT. This gives the protein CASSLGGTGGWQPQHF.